A selection of T cell receptor beta chains follows, all from one sample in a study of cytomegalovirus exposure and HLA in healthy donors. Sequencing was performed with immunoSEQ multiplex PCR; in TCRdb, only in-frame clones are kept and a portion is missing. The sample has approximately 150,000 clones; approximately 80% are singletons. The sequenced sample was PBMCs. The receptors stem from a man aged 25 to 45 in good health and CMV-seropositive. Each CDR3 is given with its conserved first and last residue. The order of the fields is clone size, J gene, V gene, D gene, CDR3 protein, CDR3 DNA. A D gene is named only where the DNA matches it firmly. Clone size appears in some rows only: once, few, many, or a class for an expanded clone.

-	TRBJ2-7	TRBV27	TRBD2	CASSSLGGDHVYEQYF	TGTGCCAGCAGTTCCCTGGGGGGGGACCATGTTTACGAGCAGTACTTC
-	TRBJ2-2	TRBV4-3	TRBD2	CASSQSGLAGEDTGELFF	TGCGCCAGCAGCCAGTCGGGACTAGCGGGGGAGGACACCGGGGAGCTGTTTTTT
few	TRBJ2-3	TRBV18	-	CASSTAWGADTQYF	TGTGCCAGCTCAACGGCATGGGGCGCAGATACGCAGTATTTT
few	TRBJ2-7	TRBV27	-	CASSPRPADLSYEQYF	TGTGCCAGCAGTCCCCGTCCGGCGGATCTCTCCTACGAGCAGTACTTC
-	TRBJ1-1	TRBV29-1	-	CSVEEVRLNTEAFF	TGCAGCGTTGAAGAGGTGCGGCTGAACACTGAAGCTTTCTTT
-	TRBJ2-7	TRBV5-5	TRBD1	CASTVQGHGSEQYF	TGTGCCAGCACCGTACAGGGGCACGGTTCCGAGCAGTACTTC
few	TRBJ1-2	TRBV28	-	CASSLGESVWFRSTAVVDYTF	TGTGCCAGCAGTTTAGGGGAATCGGTTTGGTTTAGGTCGACAGCCGTGGTTGACTACACCTTC
-	TRBJ1-5	TRBV6-5	TRBD1	CASSYSRQGINQPQHF	TGTGCCAGCAGTTACTCTAGACAGGGGATCAATCAGCCCCAGCATTTT
-	TRBJ2-1	TRBV18	-	CASSPEFSGEQFF	TGTGCCAGCTCACCGGAATTTTCGGGTGAGCAGTTCTTC
-	TRBJ2-5	TRBV7-2	-	CASSHKTASMETQYF	TGTGCCAGCAGCCATAAAACCGCGAGTATGGAGACCCAGTACTTC
-	TRBJ2-5	TRBV6-6	TRBD1	CASSQGARETQYF	TGTGCCAGCAGCCAGGGGGCGCGGGAGACCCAGTACTTC
-	TRBJ1-4	TRBV6-5	-	CASSYQGSNEKLFF	TGTGCCAGCAGTTACCAGGGAAGTAATGAAAAACTGTTTTTT
-	TRBJ1-4	TRBV4-1	TRBD1	CASSQPQGIEKLFF	TGCGCCAGCAGCCAACCACAGGGGATTGAAAAACTGTTTTTT
few	TRBJ1-5	TRBV12-5	-	CASGLYRGGNTNQPQHF	TGTGCTAGTGGTTTGTATCGCGGAGGCAATACCAATCAGCCCCAGCATTTT
-	TRBJ1-4	TRBV28	-	CASREGTNEKLFF	TGTGCCAGCAGGGAGGGGACTAATGAAAAACTGTTTTTT
-	TRBJ2-7	TRBV19	-	CASSISGTTYEQYF	TGTGCCAGTAGTATAAGCGGGACAACCTACGAGCAGTACTTC
-	TRBJ1-4	TRBV7-9	TRBD1	CASSFSSGTATNEKLFF	TGTGCCAGCAGCTTTTCTTCCGGGACAGCAACTAATGAAAAACTGTTTTTT
-	TRBJ2-7	TRBV2	TRBD1	CARGQDTYEQYF	TGTGCCAGGGGACAGGATACCTACGAGCAGTACTTC